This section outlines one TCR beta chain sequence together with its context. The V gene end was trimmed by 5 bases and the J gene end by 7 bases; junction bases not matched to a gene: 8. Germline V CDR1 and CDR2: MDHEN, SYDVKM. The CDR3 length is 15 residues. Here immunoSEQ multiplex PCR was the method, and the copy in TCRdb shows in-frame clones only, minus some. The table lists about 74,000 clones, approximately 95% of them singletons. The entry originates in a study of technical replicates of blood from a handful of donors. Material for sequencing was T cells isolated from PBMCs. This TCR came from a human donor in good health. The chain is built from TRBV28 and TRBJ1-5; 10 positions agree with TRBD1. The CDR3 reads CASSTTGTGEQPQHF. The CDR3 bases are TGTGCCAGCAGTACGACCGGGACAGGGGAACAGCCCCAGCATTTT.